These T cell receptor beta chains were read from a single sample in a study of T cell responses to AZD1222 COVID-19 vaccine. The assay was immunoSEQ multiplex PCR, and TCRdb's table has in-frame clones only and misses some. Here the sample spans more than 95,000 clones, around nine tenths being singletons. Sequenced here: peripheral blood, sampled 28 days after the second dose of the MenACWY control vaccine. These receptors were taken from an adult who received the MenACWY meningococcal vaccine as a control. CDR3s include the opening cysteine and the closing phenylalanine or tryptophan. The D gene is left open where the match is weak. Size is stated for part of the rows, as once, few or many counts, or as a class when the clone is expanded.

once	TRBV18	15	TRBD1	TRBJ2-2	TGTGCCAGCTCACTGGGACAGGGGAACACCGGGGAGCTGTTTTTT	CASSLGQGNTGELFF
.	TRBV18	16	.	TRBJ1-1	TGTGCCAGCTCACCAAGGCAGGGGAGTAGGAACACTGAAGCTTTCTTT	CASSPRQGSRNTEAFF
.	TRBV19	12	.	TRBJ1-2	TGTGCCAGTAGTCATGACACTAATGGCTACACCTTC	CASSHDTNGYTF
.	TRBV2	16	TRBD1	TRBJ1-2	TGTGCCAGCAGTGAAGCGCTTCGGGGACAGTACTATGGCTACACCTTC	CASSEALRGQYYGYTF
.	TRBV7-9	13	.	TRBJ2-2	TGTGCCAGCAGCCCCCCCGTCCCCGGGGAGCTGTTTTTT	CASSPPVPGELFF
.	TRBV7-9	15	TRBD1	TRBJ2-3	TGTGCCAGCAGCGTGGGACAGGGTTACACAGATACGCAGTATTTT	CASSVGQGYTDTQYF
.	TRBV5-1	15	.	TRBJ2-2	TGCGCCAGCAGCTCGCGGGACAGCGGCACCGGGGAGCTGTTTTTT	CASSSRDSGTGELFF
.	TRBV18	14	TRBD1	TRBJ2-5	TGTGCCAGCTCACCAGGCAGGGGGCCGGAGACCCAGTACTTC	CASSPGRGPETQYF
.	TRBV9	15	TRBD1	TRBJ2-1	TGTGCCAGCAGCCCGGGACAGGGGGCTTCTAGTGAGCAGTTCTTC	CASSPGQGASSEQFF
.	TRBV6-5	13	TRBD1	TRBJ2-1	TGTGCCTCCCGGGACAGGGGGACGAATGAGCAGTTCTTC	CASRDRGTNEQFF
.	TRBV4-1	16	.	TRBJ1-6	TGCGCCAGCAGCCAAGGAAGGGGAACAGGAAATTCACCCCTCCACTTT	CASSQGRGTGNSPLHF
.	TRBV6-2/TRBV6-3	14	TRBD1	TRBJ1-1	TGTGCCAGCAGCCAGGGACAGGGGAACACTGAAGCTTTCTTT	CASSQGQGNTEAFF
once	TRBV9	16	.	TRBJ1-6	TGTGCCAGCAGCGTATCCGGGACTGTTAATAATTCACCCCTCCACTTT	CASSVSGTVNNSPLHF
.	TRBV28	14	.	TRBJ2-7	TGTGCCACCGGGGAGGCGGGGACGACCTACGAGCAGTACTTC	CATGEAGTTYEQYF
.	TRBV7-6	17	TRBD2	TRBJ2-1	TGTGCCAGCAGCGGCGCCGGCCTAGCGGGGGGTTACAATGAGCAGTTCTTC	CASSGAGLAGGYNEQFF